The text below deals with one T cell receptor (beta chain). The specificity of this receptor is unknown. No per-base quality is available; no much larger clone lies one base away. The sample is drawn from a study of T cell responses to AZD1222 COVID-19 vaccine (dated by TCRdb to the early 2020s). In terms of the full investigation: A total of more than 230 trial participants underwent TCR sequencing, of whom nearly 210 had received two doses of AZD1222 and about 26 had received two doses of the MenACWY control vaccine. Trial participants were enrolled by age into subgroups of 18-55, 56-69 and 70-plus years, and roughly 150, 30 and 60 TCR-sequenced participants, respectively, were included in these subgroups. Summary of the overall study and its limitations: Because no day 14 peak-response samples were available, the repertoires could be characterized only after the peak T cell response. Conclusions about previously exposed vaccinees are limited because only six or seven AZD1222 recipients were SARS-CoV-2 seropositive at baseline. In the small 56-69-year group, the increase in depth fell short of significance, most likely because of low power. After two AZD1222 doses, spike-specific TCR breadth and depth were significantly higher than at day 0 and than in MenACWY recipients. The vaccine-associated CD4 TCRs covered the entire spike protein, and the dominant responses fell in regions 160-218 and 743-854. Participants were mostly white British and included more females than males, and it was suggested by the authors that clonal diversity may have been underestimated. Nearly half of unique spike-specific TCRs reportedly recognized epitopes outside regions mutated in the B.1.351 and B.1.1.7 variants.

CDR1 KGHSH and CDR2 LQKENI are derived from the germline V gene. There are 16 amino acids in the CDR3, from cysteine to phenylalanine inclusive. The sequence is cut down to CDR3 DNA, 48 bases in frame from base 1. The germline V end is reduced by 4 bases and the J end by 0 bases; junction bases left unmatched: 9. The CDR3 regions of human TCRbeta chains were subjected to immunosequencing. As for how the authors treated the data: TCRs in the repertoires were matched against a reference library of SARS-CoV-2-specific TCRs that had been generated with the MIRA antigen-specificity platform. Breadth was defined as the fraction of unique TCRs that were SARS-CoV-2-associated, and depth was defined as the fraction of total T cells that were SARS-CoV-2-associated. Using the MIRA data, each spike-specific TCR was mapped to the spike region that the TCR reacts to and placed in a CD4 or CD8 class. Log10-transformed breadth and depth values were compared by one-way ANOVA with Sidak's multiple comparisons tests. Entries here come from immuneACCESS through TCRdb and include only in-frame sequences with V and J called. Some clones fail to appear in such tables; in the studies checked, an unresolved V gene covers under half of the shortfall, and the cause of the remainder is unknown. That table is the source of V, J and clone size, and D and trimming were worked out from the DNA. In this sample the table shows 250,000 to 300,000 clones, about 94% of which occur a single time. The top ten clones comprise less than 0.6% of the sample.

Explained via the paper, the time point label denotes: about 28 days (+/-7) after the second vaccine dose. AZD1222 recipients with second doses at about 4 weeks or about 12 weeks were pooled, because spike-specific TCR depth and breadth did not differ between schedules. Vaccinee samples came from UK trials COV001 and COV002, including a single-blind randomized controlled phase 2/3 trial of AZD1222 (ChAdOx1 nCoV-19) in healthy adults. For TCRbeta chain sequencing, PBMC samples from trial participants were taken at day 0 and at day 28 after the second dose. The chain joins TRBV18 to TRBJ2-7, and TRBD1 aligns with 7 junction nucleotides. The TCR was taken from an adult who received the AZD1222 COVID-19 vaccine. Specimen: peripheral blood, collected 28 days after the second AZD1222 dose. CDR3 region: CASSLGTAGSSYEQYF. The sequence in DNA is TGTGCCAGCTCACTGGGGACAGCTGGAAGCTCCTACGAGCAGTACTTC. The full variable domain, completed from the reference TRBV18 and TRBJ2-7 proteins outside the CDR3, reads NAGVMQNPRHLVRRRGQEARLRCSPMKGHSHVYWYRQLPEEGLKFMVYLQKENIIDESGMPKERFSAEFPKEGPSILRIQQVVRGDSAAYFCASSLGTAGSSYEQYFGPGTRLTVT.